The 9 T cell receptor beta chains below all came from one sample that was sequenced in a study of CD8 T cells in ankylosing spondylitis. TCRdb reanalysed the 5' RACE reads using MiXCR and keeps one entry per CDR3 protein. The top ten hold about 10% of the sample, which has 150,000 to 200,000 distinct CDR3 sequences, about an eighth seen once. What was sequenced was blood, either unsorted or a sorted T cell fraction (not recorded which). These receptors were taken from a female donor with ankylosing spondylitis or in good health (not recorded which).

This clonotype has a count of ten or more. The chain has TRBV2 and TRBJ2-5; possibly TRBD1 for D (6 bases). CDR3 size: 13 residues. Germline loops: CDR1 SNHLY, CDR2 FYNNEI. V was pared by 6 bases and J by 2 bases, with 10 bases between. CDR3 residues: CASRGTTQETQYF. The CDR3 DNA reads as TGTGCCAGCAGAGGGACAACTCAAGAGACCCAGTACTTC.

This clonotype was seen only a few times. V gene TRBV12-3 or TRBV12-4 combines with J gene TRBJ2-1; TRBD2 might be the D (6 bases). This CDR3 has 18 amino acids. The V and J ends lost 4 bases and 0 bases respectively, with 19 bases between them. This chain's CDR3 is CASSSREGGLSSYNEQFF. The DNA of the CDR3 is TGTGCCAGCAGTTCCCGCGAGGGAGGCCTGAGCTCCTACAATGAGCAGTTCTTC.

Many counts were recorded for this clonotype. The chain recombines TRBV6-1 with TRBJ1-2; 7 bases fit TRBD1. The V gene end was trimmed by 6 bases and the J gene end by 5 bases; junction bases not matched to a gene: 6. The CDR3 has 13 residues. CDR1 is MNHNS and CDR2 is SASEGT in the germline V gene. DNA for the CDR3: TGTGCCAGCAGAACCGGACAGGCATATGGCTACACCTTC. Translated, it gives CASRTGQAYGYTF.

As regards this clonotype: With a much larger clone just one base away, this may be a read error. The gene calls are TRBV2 and TRBJ2-7; D not resolved. The CDR3 sequence is 14 residues long. Germline V gene sequence: CDR1 SNHLY, CDR2 FYNNEI. V was trimmed by 4 bases and J by 6 bases, leaving 16 bases between them. DNA of the CDR3: TGTGCCAGCAGTGCACGACTGGGCGGCGGCGAGCAGTACTTC. Residues: CASSARLGGGEQYF.

This clonotype has only a few counts. The chain employs TRBV6-1 and TRBJ2-5; the D is unclear. The germline V and J ends were trimmed by 9 bases and 5 bases, with 16 bases remaining between them. Germline V CDR1 and CDR2: MNHNS, SASEGT. The CDR3 runs 13 residues. CDR3 region: CASTFQSGETQYF. CDR3 nucleotide sequence: TGTGCCAGTACCTTCCAGTCCGGGGAGACCCAGTACTTC.

This clonotype was seen many times. The rearrangement uses TRBV5-1 and TRBJ2-1, with TRBD1 matching over 9 bases. J was trimmed by 8 bases and V by 4 bases; bases with no gene match: 7. Germline values: CDR1 SGHRS, CDR2 YFSETQ. The CDR3 totals 14 residues. The CDR3 spells CASSPGDREDEQFF. For the CDR3, the DNA is TGCGCCAGCAGCCCGGGGGACAGGGAAGATGAGCAGTTCTTC.

This sequence joins TRBV7-8 and TRBJ2-2, with 9 positions matching TRBD1. Germline CDR1 is SGHVS and CDR2 is FQNEAQ. Trimming took 0 bases from V and 6 from J; bases not matched to a gene: 5. The CDR3 runs to 16 residues. CDR3 coding DNA: TGTGCCAGCAGCTTAGCCGGGACAGGGTACGCCGGGGAGCTGTTTTTT. Its protein product is CASSLAGTGYAGELFF.

In the case of this clonotype: One end of the junction fails to match germline, which may point to a read error. The chain joins TRBV20-1 to TRBJ2-1, with 10 bases matching TRBD2. Germline CDR1 DFQATT, CDR2 SNEGSKA (reference sequence). There are 16 residues in the CDR3. CDR3 amino acids: CSVRDLEREGLHEQFF. DNA of the CDR3: TGCAGTGTTAGAGACTTGGAGCGGGAGGGCCTCCATGAGCAGTTCTTC.

The rearrangement links TRBV7-9 to TRBJ2-1; D could derive from TRBD1 or TRBD2 (5 bases each). The germline CDR1 and CDR2 sequences are SEHNR and FQNEAQ (reference sequence). Trimming removed 6 bases from V and 4 bases from J, with 16 bases in between. The CDR3 has 15 amino acids. CDR3: CASSHEGTGYNEQFF. In DNA form, the CDR3 reads TGTGCCAGCAGTCACGAGGGGACGGGATACAATGAGCAGTTCTTC.